The T cell receptor (beta chain) under discussion was sequenced for a study of blood T cell repertoires in COVID-19 (dated by TCRdb to 2019 to 2021). About the full investigation: Collaborator samples came from the United States, Italy and Spain and covered acute and convalescent phases of COVID-19. The prospective study material was composed of cDNA or gDNA derived from T cells, B-cell-depleted T cells, or PBMCs. Subjects who had been exposed to COVID-19, were actively infected with it, or had recovered from it provided the deeply sampled blood TCRbeta repertoires that made up the dataset. A freely available public database, intended as a resource for researchers studying the immune response to SARS-CoV-2, is where the repertoires were released. Samples were obtained from the ongoing ImmuneRACE study (first 160 participants) and from 1,254 subjects provided by 6 global collaborators. The sample metadata nearly always contained a de-identified subject ID, COVID-19 status, age in years and sex. HLA class I and class II types, where available, came from metadata supplied by the sample provider rather than from assay-based typing. Summary of the overall study and its limitations: The quantity of clinical and demographic metadata differed by source and by participant and was supplied without curation.

This clone has just one count. The antigen it recognizes is unknown. Base quality data are lacking; no much larger clone is found one base away. In Seattle, one collaborating source enrolled patients while the infection was active and tracked those patients longitudinally over the course of disease. Collaborating institutions collected whole blood in K2EDTA tubes following their own protocols. For TCRbeta analysis, collaborators shipped samples in one of three forms: frozen whole blood, isolated PBMCs, or DNA extracted from either of those sample types. TCRbeta CDR3 regions were amplified from genomic DNA by means of the immunoSEQ Assay, a bias-controlled multiplex PCR. In the original analysis: Nucleated cell counts per sample were estimated from amplification of reference gene primers within the assay. Sequence reads were collapsed and filtered to measure the absolute abundance of every unique TCRbeta CDR3 rearrangement. Productive Simpson clonality was computed per sample as the square root of Simpson's diversity index over productive rearrangements. TCRdb carries this immuneACCESS record with in-frame sequences only. Its versions omit some clonotypes, under half of them owing to an unresolved V gene in the studies checked, with the rest unexplained. The V and J calls and the clone size are those of that table, but D and trimming were determined from the DNA. The sample table lists about 230,000 clones, under 90% of them with a count of one. 9.5% to 13% of the sample lies in the top ten.

Taken from cysteine to phenylalanine, the CDR3 has 13 residues. The CDR3 DNA has 39 bases and is translated from base 1. V is cut by 1 base and J by 6 bases, and the space between the germline ends is 10 bases. CDR1 is given as SGHNT and CDR2 as YYREEE, both from the germline V gene (reference sequence). The chain uses TRBV5-4 and TRBJ1-2; the D region possibly corresponds to TRBD1 (5 bases align). The source material was peripheral blood. The receptor was derived from a man in his fifties with COVID-19, enrolled during active disease. DNA sequence: TGTGCCAGCAGCTTGAGCAGGGCTCATGGCTACACCTTC. Translated, this is CASSLSRAHGYTF.